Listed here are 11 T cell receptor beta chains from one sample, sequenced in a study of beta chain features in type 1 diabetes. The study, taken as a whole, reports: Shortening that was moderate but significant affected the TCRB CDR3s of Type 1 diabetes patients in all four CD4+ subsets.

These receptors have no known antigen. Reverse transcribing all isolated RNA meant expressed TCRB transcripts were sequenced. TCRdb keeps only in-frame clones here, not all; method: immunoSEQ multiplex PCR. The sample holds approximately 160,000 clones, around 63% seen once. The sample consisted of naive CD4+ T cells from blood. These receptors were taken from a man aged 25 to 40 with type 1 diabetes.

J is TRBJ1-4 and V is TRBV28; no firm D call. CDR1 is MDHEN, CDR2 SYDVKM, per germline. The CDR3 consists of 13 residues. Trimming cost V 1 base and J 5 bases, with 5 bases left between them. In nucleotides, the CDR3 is TGTGCCAGCAGTTTATTTCTAAATGAAAAACTGTTTTTT. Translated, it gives CASSLFLNEKLFF.

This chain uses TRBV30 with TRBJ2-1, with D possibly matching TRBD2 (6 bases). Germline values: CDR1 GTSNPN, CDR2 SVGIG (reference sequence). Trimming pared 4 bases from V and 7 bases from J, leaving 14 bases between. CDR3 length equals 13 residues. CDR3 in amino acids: CAWNLVGGNEQFF. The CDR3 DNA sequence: TGTGCCTGGAACTTAGTAGGAGGGAATGAGCAGTTCTTC.

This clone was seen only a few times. CDR3 sequence (DNA): TGTGCCAGCAGCTCCTGGGACGGAACCTACGAGCAGTACTTC. Protein product: CASSSWDGTYEQYF. The chain has TRBV7-2 and TRBJ2-7, with D possibly being TRBD1 or TRBD2 (5 bases each). The germline V gene encodes CDR1 SGHTA and CDR2 FQGNSA. The CDR3 length is 14 residues. V was trimmed by 4 bases and J by 2 bases, leaving 12 bases between them.

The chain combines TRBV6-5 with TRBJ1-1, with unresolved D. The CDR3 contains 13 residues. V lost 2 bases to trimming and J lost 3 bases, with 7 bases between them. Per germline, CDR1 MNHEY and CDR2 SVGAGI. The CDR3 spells CASSYRGHTEAFF. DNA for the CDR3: TGTGCCAGCAGTTACCGTGGTCACACTGAAGCTTTCTTT.

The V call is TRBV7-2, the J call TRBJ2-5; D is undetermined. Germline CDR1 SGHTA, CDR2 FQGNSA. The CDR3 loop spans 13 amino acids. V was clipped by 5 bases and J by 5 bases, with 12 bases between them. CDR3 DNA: TGTGCCAGCAGCCTCAGTGTTGGCGAGACCCAGTACTTC. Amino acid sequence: CASSLSVGETQYF.

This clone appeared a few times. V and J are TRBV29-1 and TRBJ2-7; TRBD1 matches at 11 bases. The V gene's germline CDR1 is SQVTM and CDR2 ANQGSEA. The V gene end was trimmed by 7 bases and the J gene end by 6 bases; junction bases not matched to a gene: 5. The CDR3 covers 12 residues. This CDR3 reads CSADGQGAEQYF. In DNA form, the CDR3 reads TGCAGCGCCGACGGACAGGGGGCCGAGCAGTACTTC.

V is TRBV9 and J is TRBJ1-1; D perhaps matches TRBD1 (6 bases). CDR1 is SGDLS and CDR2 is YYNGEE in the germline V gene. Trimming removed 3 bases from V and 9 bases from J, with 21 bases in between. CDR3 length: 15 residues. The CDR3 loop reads CASSGRQSIGGKAFF. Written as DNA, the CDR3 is TGTGCCAGCAGCGGAAGACAGTCCATAGGGGGAAAAGCTTTCTTT.

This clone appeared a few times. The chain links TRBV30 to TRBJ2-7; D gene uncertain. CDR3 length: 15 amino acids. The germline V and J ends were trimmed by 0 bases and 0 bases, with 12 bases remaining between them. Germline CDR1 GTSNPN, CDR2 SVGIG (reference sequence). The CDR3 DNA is TGTGCCTGGAGTGTATTAGCTCAGAGCTCCTACGAGCAGTACTTC. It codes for CAWSVLAQSSYEQYF.

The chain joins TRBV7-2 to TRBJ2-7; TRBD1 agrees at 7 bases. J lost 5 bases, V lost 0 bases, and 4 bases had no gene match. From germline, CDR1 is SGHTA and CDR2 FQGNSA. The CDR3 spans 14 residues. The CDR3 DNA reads TGTGCCAGCAGCTTAGCTCAGGGGGTCAACGAGCAGTACTTC. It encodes CASSLAQGVNEQYF.

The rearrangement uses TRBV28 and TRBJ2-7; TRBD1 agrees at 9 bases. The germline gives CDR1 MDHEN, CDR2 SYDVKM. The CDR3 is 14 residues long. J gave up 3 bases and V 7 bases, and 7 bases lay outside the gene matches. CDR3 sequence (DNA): TGTGCCAGCATCCCGGGACAGGGAGGCTACGAGCAGTACTTC. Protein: CASIPGQGGYEQYF.

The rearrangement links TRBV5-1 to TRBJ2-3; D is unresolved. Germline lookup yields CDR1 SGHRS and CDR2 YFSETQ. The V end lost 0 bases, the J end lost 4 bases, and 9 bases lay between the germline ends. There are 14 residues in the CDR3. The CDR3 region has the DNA TGCGCCAGCAGCTTGGACCCCGCCGCAGATACGCAGTATTTT. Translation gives CASSLDPAADTQYF.